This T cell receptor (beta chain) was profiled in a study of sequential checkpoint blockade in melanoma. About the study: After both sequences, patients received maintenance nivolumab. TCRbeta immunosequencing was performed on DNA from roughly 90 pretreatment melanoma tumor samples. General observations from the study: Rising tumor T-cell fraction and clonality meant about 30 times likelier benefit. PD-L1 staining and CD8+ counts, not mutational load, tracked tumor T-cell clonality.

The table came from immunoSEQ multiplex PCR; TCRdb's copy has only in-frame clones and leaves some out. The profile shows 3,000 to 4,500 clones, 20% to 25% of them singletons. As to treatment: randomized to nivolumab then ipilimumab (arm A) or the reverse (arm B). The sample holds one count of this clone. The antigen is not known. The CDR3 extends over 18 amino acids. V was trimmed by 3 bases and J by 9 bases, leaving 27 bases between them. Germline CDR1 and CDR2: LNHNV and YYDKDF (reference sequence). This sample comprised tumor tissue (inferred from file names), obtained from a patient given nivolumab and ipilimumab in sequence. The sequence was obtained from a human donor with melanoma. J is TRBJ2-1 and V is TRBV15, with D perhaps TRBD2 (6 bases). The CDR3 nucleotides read TGTGCCACCAGCAGCCCCCTTTATACGGGGGAGAAGAAGGGTGAGCAGTTCTTC. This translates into CATSSPLYTGEKKGEQFF. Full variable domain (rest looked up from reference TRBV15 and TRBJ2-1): DAMVIQNPRYQVTQFGKPVTLSCSQTLNHNVMYWYQQKSSQAPKLLFHYYDKDFNNEADTPDNFQSRRPNTSFCFLDIRSPGLGDTAMYLCATSSPLYTGEKKGEQFFGPGTRLTVL.